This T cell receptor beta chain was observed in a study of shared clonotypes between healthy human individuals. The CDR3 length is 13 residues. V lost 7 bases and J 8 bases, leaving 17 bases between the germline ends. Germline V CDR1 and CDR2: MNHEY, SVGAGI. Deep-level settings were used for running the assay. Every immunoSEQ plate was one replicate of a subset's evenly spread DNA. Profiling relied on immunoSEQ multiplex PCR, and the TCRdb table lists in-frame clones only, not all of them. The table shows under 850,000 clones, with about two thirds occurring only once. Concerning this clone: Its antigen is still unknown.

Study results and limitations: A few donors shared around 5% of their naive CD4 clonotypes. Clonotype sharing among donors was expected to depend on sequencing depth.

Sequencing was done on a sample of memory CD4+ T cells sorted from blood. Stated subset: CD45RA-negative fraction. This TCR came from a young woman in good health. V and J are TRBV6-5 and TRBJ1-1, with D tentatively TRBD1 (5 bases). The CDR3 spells CASTEGPGREAFF. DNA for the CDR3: TGTGCCAGCACCGAGGGGCCAGGGAGGGAAGCTTTCTTT.